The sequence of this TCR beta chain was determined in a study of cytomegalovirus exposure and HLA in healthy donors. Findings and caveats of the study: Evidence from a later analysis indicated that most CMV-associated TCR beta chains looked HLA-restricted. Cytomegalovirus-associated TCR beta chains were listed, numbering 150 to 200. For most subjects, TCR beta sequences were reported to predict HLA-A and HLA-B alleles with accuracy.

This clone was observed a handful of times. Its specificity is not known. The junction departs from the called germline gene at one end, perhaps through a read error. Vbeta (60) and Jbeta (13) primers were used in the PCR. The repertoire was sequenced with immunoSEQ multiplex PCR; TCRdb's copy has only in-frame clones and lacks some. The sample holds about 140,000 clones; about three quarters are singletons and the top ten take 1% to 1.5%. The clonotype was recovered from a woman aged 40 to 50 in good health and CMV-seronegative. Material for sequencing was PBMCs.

In DNA, the CDR3 is TGTGCCAGCAGAGAAGGGACAACGAACACCGGGGAGCTGTTTTTT. This sequence encodes CASREGTTNTGELFF. The genes are TRBV2 and TRBJ2-2; tentatively, D is TRBD1 (6 bases). Germline lookup yields CDR1 SNHLY and CDR2 FYNNEI. The CDR3 consists of 15 residues.